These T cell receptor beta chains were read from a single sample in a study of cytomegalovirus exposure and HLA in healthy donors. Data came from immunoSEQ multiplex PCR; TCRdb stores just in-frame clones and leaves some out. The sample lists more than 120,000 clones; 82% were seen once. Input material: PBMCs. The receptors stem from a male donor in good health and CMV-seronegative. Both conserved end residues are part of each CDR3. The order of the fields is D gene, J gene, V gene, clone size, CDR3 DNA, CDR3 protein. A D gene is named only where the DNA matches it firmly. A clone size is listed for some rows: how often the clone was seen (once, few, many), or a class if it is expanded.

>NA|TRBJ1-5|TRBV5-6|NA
TGTGCCAGCAGCGGCGGCTGGAATCAGCCCCAGCATTTT
CASSGGWNQPQHF
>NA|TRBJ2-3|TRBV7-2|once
TGTGCCAGCAGCTTAGCGCGGGGCGGGGCTAGCACAGATACGCAGTATTTT
CASSLARGGASTDTQYF
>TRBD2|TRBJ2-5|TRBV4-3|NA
TGCGCCAGCAGCCAGGGACTAGCGGATCCGGAGCAGTACTTC
CASSQGLADPEQYF
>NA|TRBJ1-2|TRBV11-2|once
TGTGCCAGCAGCTTAGACCCAACCCGGGTCCCTACTTATGGCTACACCTTC
CASSLDPTRVPTYGYTF
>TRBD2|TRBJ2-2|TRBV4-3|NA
TGCGCCAGCAGCCAAGAAGGGGCGGGAGGGGGAGGGGAGCTGTTTTTT
CASSQEGAGGGGELFF
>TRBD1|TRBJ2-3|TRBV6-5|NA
TGTGCCAGCAGTAAGGGACAGTGGGGCACAGATACGCAGTATTTT
CASSKGQWGTDTQYF
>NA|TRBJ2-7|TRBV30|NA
TGTGCCTGGGCCTACAGCTACGAGCAGTACTTC
CAWAYSYEQYF
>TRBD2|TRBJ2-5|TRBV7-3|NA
TGTGCCAGCAGCTTGTGGGCGGGAGGGTCGGAGACCCAGTACTTC
CASSLWAGGSETQYF
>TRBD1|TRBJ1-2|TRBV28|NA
TGTGCCAGCAGTCCTGCGACAGGGGGTGTGCAGGGCTACCCCTTC
CASSPATGGVQGYPF
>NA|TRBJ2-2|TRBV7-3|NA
TGTGCCAGCAGCTCGACAGGCGGGGAGCTGTTTTTT
CASSSTGGELFF
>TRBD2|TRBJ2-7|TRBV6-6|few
TGTGCCAGCACCGACCCAAGAGCGGGGGGATATTACGAGCAGTACTTC
CASTDPRAGGYYEQYF
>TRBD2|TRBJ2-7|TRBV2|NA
TGTGCCAGCAGTGCGGTAGCGGGCGTTGATGCGTACGAGCAGTACTTC
CASSAVAGVDAYEQYF
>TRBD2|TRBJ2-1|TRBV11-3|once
TGTGCCAGCAGCTGGGGACTAGAGGGTGAGCAGTTCTTC
CASSWGLEGEQFF
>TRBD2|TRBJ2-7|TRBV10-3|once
TGTGCCATCAGTGCCTCTAGGGGCCTAGCGGGAGGAGAGCAGTACTTC
CAISASRGLAGGEQYF
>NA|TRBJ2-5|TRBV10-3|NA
TGTGCCATCAGCGTGGGCGGGGAGACCCAGTACTTC
CAISVGGETQYF
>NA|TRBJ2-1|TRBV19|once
TGTGCCAGTAGTATAGGAGCGAATGAGCAGTTCTTC
CASSIGANEQFF
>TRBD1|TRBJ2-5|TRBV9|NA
TGTGCCAGCAGCGCAGGGACAGGGTTTGGAGAGACCCAGTACTTC
CASSAGTGFGETQYF
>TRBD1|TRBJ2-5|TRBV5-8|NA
TGTGCCAGCAGCCCTCCGGGACAGGGTATTCGGGAGACCCAGTACTTC
CASSPPGQGIRETQYF
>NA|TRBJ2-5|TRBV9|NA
TGTGCCAGCAGCGTAAAGGGCGGGCAAGAGACCCAGTACTTC
CASSVKGGQETQYF
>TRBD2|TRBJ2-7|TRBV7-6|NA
TGTGCCAGCAGCTTGCGACTAGCCGGCGAGCAGTACTTC
CASSLRLAGEQYF
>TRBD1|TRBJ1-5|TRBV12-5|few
TGTGCTAGTGGCACCACAGGGGGCTCGTTCAATCAGCCCCAGCATTTT
CASGTTGGSFNQPQHF
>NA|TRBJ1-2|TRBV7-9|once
TGTGCCAGCAGCCTCAAGACTGCCACCCACTATGGCTACACCTTC
CASSLKTATHYGYTF
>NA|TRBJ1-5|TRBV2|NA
TGTGCCAGCAGCAAGGAGCGGGAAGGCAATCAGCCCCAGCATTTT
CASSKEREGNQPQHF
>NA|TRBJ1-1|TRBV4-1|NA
TGCGCCAGCAGCCAATCGTGGCAGACTATGAACACTGAAGCTTTCTTT
CASSQSWQTMNTEAFF